The next 23 T cell receptor beta chains were all read from a single sample in a study of breast tumors, draining lymph nodes, adjacent tissues (dated by TCRdb to about 2016). Library method: multiplex PCR. The sample was run on an Illumina HiSeq 2000. TCRdb trimmed the raw reads at Q25, called clones with MiXCR and kept productive beta chains. CDR3 protein sequences are deduplicated, and each keeps its most common genes and DNA. In this sample the table shows about 170,000 distinct CDR3 sequences, 30% to 35% of which occur a single time. The ten largest clones capture around 3.5% of the sample. Lymph node samples were obtained from the axillary draining lymph nodes of breast cancer patients. The sequencing sample was made of axillary lymph node tissue. The receptors were sampled from a female donor with breast cancer. Some clones in this sample may be carry-over from other donors' samples.

J is TRBJ2-1 and V is TRBV9, with TRBD1 matching over 9 bases. J lost 7 bases, V lost 4 bases, and 6 bases had no gene match. There are 14 residues in the CDR3. Germline V gene sequence: CDR1 SGDLS, CDR2 YYNGEE. This CDR3 is CASSLGTGSNEQFF. The CDR3 DNA is TGTGCCAGCAGCTTGGGGACAGGGTCTAATGAGCAGTTCTTC.

Notes on this clonotype: Given a much more abundant clone one base away, this may be a read error. The rearrangement joins TRBV9 to TRBJ2-5; D may be TRBD2 (7 bases). Germline-derived CDR1 and CDR2 are SGDLS and YYNGEE. With 4 bases removed from V and 5 bases from J, the gap between germline ends came to 18 bases. The CDR3 consists of 15 residues. The DNA for the CDR3 is TGTGCCAGCAGCCGAGGGGTGGGGGGGCTCGAGACCCAGTACTTC. This encodes CASSRGVGGLETQYF. The variable domain in full, completed from reference TRBV9 and TRBJ2-5, reads DSGVTQTPKHLITATGQRVTLRCSPRSGDLSVYWYQQSLDQGLQFLIQYYNGEERAKGNILERFSAQQFPDLHSELNLSSLELGDSALYFCASSRGVGGLETQYFGPGTRLLVL.

At least ten counts were recorded for this clonotype. A read error may explain this, as a much larger clone is one base away. V usage is TRBV12-3 or TRBV12-4 and J usage is TRBJ1-6; D is undetermined. Between the trimmed V and J ends, which lost 3 bases and 9 bases, there was a span of 6 bases. The CDR3 sequence is 12 residues long. CDR3 nucleotides: TGTGCCAGCAGTTTCGCAACTTCACCCCTCCACTTT. Protein sequence: CASSFATSPLHF.

This clonotype was found many times. The chain recombines TRBV4-1 with TRBJ2-7, with 13 bases aligning to TRBD2. V lost 0 bases, J lost 6 bases, and 5 bases stayed unmatched. Germline-derived CDR1 and CDR2 are MGHRA and YSYEKL. The CDR3 totals 16 residues. The CDR3 spells CASSQEKGLAGAEQYF. The CDR3 DNA follows: TGCGCCAGCAGCCAAGAAAAAGGACTAGCGGGGGCCGAGCAGTACTTC.

As regards this clonotype: A much larger clone lies a single base off, so this may be a read error. This chain connects TRBV5-4 to TRBJ2-2; 10 nucleotides line up with TRBD1. Germline-derived CDR1 and CDR2 are SGHNT and YYREEE (reference sequence). V lost 4 bases and J lost 6; bases outside the gene matches: 9. CDR3 size: 16 residues. The CDR3 loop reads CASSRRQGAFAGELFF. CDR3 nucleotide sequence: TGTGCCAGCAGCAGGAGACAGGGGGCCTTCGCCGGGGAGCTGTTTTTT.

A word on this clonotype: A read error is possible here, since a much larger clone lies one base away. J is TRBJ1-5 and V is TRBV28, with 7 nucleotides matching TRBD1. This CDR3 region has 15 residues. With 3 bases clipped from V and 7 bases from J, the junction kept 9 bases outside the gene matches. The germline V gene has CDR1 MDHEN and CDR2 SYDVKM. The CDR3 here is CASSFGRGGRQPQHF. The DNA for the CDR3 is TGTGCCAGCAGTTTCGGCAGGGGGGGGAGGCAGCCCCAGCATTTT. The full variable domain, in which reference TRBV28 and TRBJ1-5 provide the parts outside the CDR3, is DVKVTQSSRYLVKRTGEKVFLECVQDMDHENMFWYRQDPGLGLRLIYFSYDVKMKEKGDIPEGYSVSREKKERFSLILESASTNQTSMYLCASSFGRGGRQPQHFGDGTRLSIL.

The sample holds one count of this clonotype. CDR3 loop: CASSTGTGDNQPQHF. CDR3 coding DNA: TGTGCCAGTAGTACCGGGACAGGGGATAATCAGCCCCAGCATTTT. This sequence joins TRBV19 and TRBJ1-5; the match to TRBD1 covers 10 bases. From germline, CDR1 is LNHDA and CDR2 SQIVND (reference sequence). V lost 4 bases and J lost 4; bases outside the gene matches: 4. This CDR3 has 15 amino acids.

The chain carries TRBV11-3 and TRBJ2-1; a weak D match, TRBD1 (8 bases). Germline CDR1 reads SGHNT; CDR2 reads YENEEA. V lost 5 bases to trimming and J lost 6 bases, with 17 bases between them. The CDR3 is made up of 15 amino acids. The CDR3 loop is CASSERDRRRNEQFF. The CDR3 region has the DNA TGTGCCAGCAGCGAGCGGGACAGGAGGCGCAATGAGCAGTTCTTC.

This clonotype was seen a handful of times. A read error may be the cause here, since a much bigger clone is one base away. J is TRBJ1-2 and V is TRBV20-1; no firm D call. The CDR3 length is 15 residues. The germline V gene encodes CDR1 DFQATT and CDR2 SNEGSKA (reference sequence). Deletions cut 0 bases from V and 7 bases from J, with 18 bases between. This chain's CDR3 is CSARELATEARGYTF. The CDR3 nucleotides are TGCAGTGCTAGAGAACTGGCGACGGAGGCCCGTGGCTACACCTTC.

The chain combines TRBV9 with TRBJ1-4; maybe TRBD1 (6 bases). Trimming left V 3 bases short and J 10 bases short, with 22 bases between. The CDR3 runs to 16 residues. Germline V gene lookup returns CDR1 SGDLS and CDR2 YYNGEE. CDR3 bases: TGTGCCAGCAGCGCAGGGGCGACTGGGGGGACTGGAAAACTGTTTTTT. It codes for CASSAGATGGTGKLFF.

The chain recombines TRBV9 with TRBJ1-5; D may be TRBD1 (6 bases). The CDR3 spans 13 residues. Germline V gene lookup returns CDR1 SGDLS and CDR2 YYNGEE. V was pared by 3 bases and J by 8 bases, with 12 bases between. CDR3 residues: CASSGGGTEPQHF. The CDR3 nucleotides are TGTGCCAGCAGCGGAGGGGGGACGGAGCCCCAGCATTTT.

This clonotype was counted at least ten times. This chain connects TRBV12-3 or TRBV12-4 to TRBJ1-2, with D tentatively TRBD1 (5 bases). The ends were cut back, 1 base at V and 8 bases at J, with 11 bases in the middle. This CDR3 comprises 13 residues. In DNA, the CDR3 is TGTGCCAGCAGTTTAGTGAGGGGTACAGGCTACACCTTC. As protein: CASSLVRGTGYTF.

This clonotype was counted at least ten times. This chain joins TRBV19 and TRBJ2-7; 9 nucleotides match TRBD1. Germline V gene data show CDR1 as LNHDA and CDR2 as SQIVND (reference sequence). This CDR3 contains 15 residues. J was trimmed by 0 bases and V by 3 bases; bases with no gene match: 3. CDR3 in amino acids: CASSIGTGSSYEQYF. The CDR3 coding sequence is TGTGCCAGTAGTATCGGGACAGGGAGCTCCTACGAGCAGTACTTC.

The chain employs TRBV29-1 and TRBJ1-1; unclear D gene. The germline CDR1 and CDR2 sequences are SQVTM and ANQGSEA. The V gene lost 8 bases and the J gene lost 4 bases, with 11 bases spanning the gap. The CDR3 spans 11 residues. CDR3 loop: CSMRHITEAFF. CDR3 nucleotide sequence: TGCAGCATGCGACACATCACTGAAGCTTTCTTT. The full variable domain, with the rest looked up from reference TRBV29-1 and TRBJ1-1, is SAVISQKPSRDICQRGTSLTIQCQVDSQVTMMFWYRQQPGQSLTLIATANQGSEATYESGFVIDKFPISRPNLTFSTLTVSNMSPEDSSIYLCSMRHITEAFFGQGTRLTVV.

This clonotype was counted many times. The gene calls are TRBV5-1 and TRBJ1-6; a weak D match, TRBD1 (5 bases). CDR1 is SGHRS and CDR2 is YFSETQ in the germline V gene. V was shortened by 0 bases and J by 6 bases, with 10 bases between the two germline ends. The CDR3 loop spans 15 amino acids. Written as DNA, the CDR3 is TGCGCCAGCAGCTTGGGGGGGAAACCTAATTCACCCCTCCACTTT. This translates into CASSLGGKPNSPLHF.

The J gene is TRBJ1-1, the V gene TRBV29-1; perhaps TRBD1 as D (6 bases). This CDR3 has 12 amino acids. CDR1 is SQVTM and CDR2 is ANQGSEA in the germline V gene. The germline V and J ends were trimmed by 7 bases and 5 bases, with 14 bases remaining between them. The CDR3 protein is CSGVTGRTEAFF. The CDR3 DNA reads as TGCAGCGGAGTTACAGGGAGAACTGAAGCTTTCTTT.

This clonotype has ten or more counts. The gene calls are TRBV4-2 and TRBJ2-3; the D gene could be TRBD1 or TRBD2 (6 bases each). The V gene lost 0 bases and the J gene lost 5 bases, with 9 bases spanning the gap. CDR1 LGHNA and CDR2 YNFKEQ come from the germline V gene. This CDR3 is 14 amino acids long. The CDR3 spells CASSQDGGQDTQYF. The CDR3 bases are TGTGCCAGCAGCCAAGATGGGGGGCAAGATACGCAGTATTTT.

This clonotype was observed at least ten times. CDR3 region: CASSLAAEVDTQYF. The CDR3, as DNA: TGCGCCAGCAGCTTGGCCGCGGAGGTCGATACGCAGTATTTT. The chain carries TRBV5-1 and TRBJ2-3, with a possible D match to TRBD2 (5 bases). Trimming took 0 bases from V and 6 from J, leaving 11 bases between them. CDR3 length: 14 residues. CDR1 and CDR2 (germline): SGHRS, YFSETQ.

This clonotype was detected many times. V usage is TRBV18 and J usage is TRBJ2-5, with D possibly called TRBD1 or TRBD2 (5 bases each). The CDR3 has 16 residues. Germline loops: CDR1 KGHSH, CDR2 LQKENI. Deletions cut 1 base from V and 1 base from J, with 13 bases between. CDR3 sequence (DNA): TGTGCCAGCTCACCACTGGGACGGGGCTTCCAAGAGACCCAGTACTTC. This gives the protein CASSPLGRGFQETQYF.

This clonotype was detected a few times. The chain is built from TRBV11-2 and TRBJ1-1; the match to TRBD1 covers 8 bases. CDR3 length: 14 amino acids. The ends lost 3 bases at V and 6 bases at J; junction bases unmatched: 6. CDR1 is SGHAT and CDR2 is FQNNGV in the germline V gene. The CDR3 here is CASSFVQGAAEAFF. In DNA form, the CDR3 reads TGTGCCAGCAGCTTCGTTCAGGGGGCGGCTGAAGCTTTCTTT.

On this clonotype: One junction end disagrees with the germline gene, perhaps due to a read error. The chain has TRBV11-2 and TRBJ1-1, with 7 bases fitting TRBD1. There are 14 residues in the CDR3. Germline-derived CDR1 and CDR2 are SGHAT and FQNNGV. The DNA for the CDR3 is TGTGCCAGCAGCTTAAGGGGGCTTGGGACTGAAGTTTTCTTT. This sequence encodes CASSLRGLGTEVFF.

The gene calls are TRBV15 and TRBJ1-2, with D possibly being TRBD1 (5 bases). V dropped 0 bases and J dropped 12 bases, with 11 bases sitting between them. This CDR3 is built from 12 residues. Germline-derived CDR1 and CDR2 are LNHNV and YYDKDF (reference sequence). The CDR3 loop reads CATSRDGGVNTF. CDR3 sequence (DNA): TGTGCCACCAGCAGAGATGGGGGGGTGAACACCTTC.

This clonotype was seen only a few times. The junction differs from germline at one of its ends, possibly a read error. The J gene is TRBJ2-1, the V gene TRBV14; D remains unclear. The germline V gene encodes CDR1 SGHDN and CDR2 FVKESK. CDR3 length equals 16 residues. The DNA for the CDR3 is TGTGCCAGCAGCCAAGATCGAAAGGGATTCTACAATGCGCAGTTCTTC. Protein: CASSQDRKGFYNAQFF. The full variable domain, completed using reference TRBV14 and TRBJ2-1, is EAGVTQFPSHSVIEKGQTVTLRCDPISGHDNLYWYRRVMGKEIKFLLHFVKESKQDESGMPNNRFLAERTGGTYSTLKVQPAELEDSGVYFCASSQDRKGFYNAQFFGPGTRLTVL.